These 8 T cell receptor beta chains originate from one sample sequenced in a study of shared clonotypes between healthy human individuals (TCRdb year 2020). The library relied on the immunoSEQ multiplex PCR assay. Held by TCRdb, this immuneACCESS table contains in-frame sequences only and omits some clones. Under half of the omission traces to an unresolved V gene where checked; the cause of the rest is unknown. The sample records over 2,000,000 clones, around 93% of which are singletons. Together, the top ten hold 1.5% to 2% of the sample. CD8 naive samples consisted of CD45RO-negative cells that were positively selected for CCR7, yielding a CD45RA+CCR7+ population without TemRA cells. Sequencing was carried out using naive CD8+ T cells from PBMCs. Sample cell subset or site, as interpreted from the label and publication: CD45RA+CCR7+. These receptors all come from a man aged 18 to 29 in good health. Some clones in this sample may be carry-over from other donors' samples.

The chain joins TRBV7-8 to TRBJ1-3; possible D gene TRBD1, 6 bases. V was shortened by 2 bases and J by 4 bases, with 9 bases between the two germline ends. The CDR3 covers 14 residues. Germline values: CDR1 SGHVS, CDR2 FQNEAQ. The CDR3 loop is CASSLMGAGNTIYF. The DNA of the CDR3 is TGTGCCAGCAGCTTAATGGGGGCCGGAAACACCATATATTTT.

This clone turned up a few times. The chain has TRBV28 and TRBJ1-2, with D maybe TRBD1 (5 bases). Between the trimmed V and J ends, which lost 7 bases and 6 bases, there was a span of 12 bases. The CDR3 spans 12 residues. The germline gives CDR1 MDHEN, CDR2 SYDVKM. CDR3 region: CASTLGGHGYTF. The CDR3 DNA reads as TGTGCCAGCACCTTGGGGGGACATGGCTACACCTTC.

This clone was counted only a few times. The CDR3 nucleotides are TGTGCCAGCCGGACGGCGAGCACTGAAGCTTTCTTT. The encoded protein is CASRTASTEAFF. The V gene is TRBV19, the J gene TRBJ1-1; D gene ambiguous. Germline V gives CDR1 LNHDA, CDR2 SQIVND (reference sequence). The CDR3 consists of 12 residues. The V end lost 9 bases, the J end lost 4 bases, and 12 bases lay between the germline ends.

This chain links TRBV7-6 with TRBJ2-7; D possibly corresponds to TRBD1 (6 bases). The V gene's germline CDR1 is SGHVS and CDR2 FNYEAQ. V was trimmed by 5 bases and J by 0 bases, leaving 17 bases between them. The CDR3 totals 16 residues. The CDR3 protein is CASSRSQGLSSYEQYF. CDR3 nucleotides: TGTGCCAGCAGCCGATCACAGGGCCTAAGCTCCTACGAGCAGTACTTC.

The CDR3: CASIRTGVYEQYF. CDR3 DNA: TGTGCCAGCATTAGGACAGGGGTCTACGAGCAGTACTTC. V and J are TRBV28 and TRBJ2-7; 9 bases are shared with TRBD1. This CDR3 is 13 amino acids long. The J segment lost 3 bases and the V segment lost 7 bases, leaving 4 bases of the junction unmatched. The germline V gene has CDR1 MDHEN and CDR2 SYDVKM. Filled out from reference TRBV28 and TRBJ2-7, the complete variable domain reads DVKVTQSSRYLVKRTGEKVFLECVQDMDHENMFWYRQDPGLGLRLIYFSYDVKMKEKGDIPEGYSVSREKKERFSLILESASTNQTSMYLCASIRTGVYEQYFGPGTRLTVT.

Concerning this clone itself: The sample has other DNA sequences that encode this CDR3 too. The chain joins TRBV9 to TRBJ2-7; unclear D gene. Germline loops: CDR1 SGDLS, CDR2 YYNGEE. This CDR3 contains 14 residues. Trimming cost V 0 bases and J 0 bases, with 7 bases left between them. The CDR3, as DNA: TGTGCCAGCAGCGTAGAGGCTAGCTCCTACGAGCAGTACTTC. It is translated as CASSVEASSYEQYF.

J is TRBJ2-3 and V is TRBV15, with 7 bases fitting TRBD2. The CDR3 length is 16 residues. From germline, CDR1 is LNHNV and CDR2 YYDKDF (reference sequence). Trimming removed 3 bases from V and 11 bases from J; junction bases left unmatched: 17. The CDR3 sequence: CATSRPLGEGRYMQYF. The CDR3 nucleotides are TGTGCCACCAGCAGGCCCCTAGGGGAGGGCCGGTATATGCAGTATTTT.

This rearrangement joins TRBV7-8 to TRBJ2-7; no clear D. Germline V gene sequence: CDR1 SGHVS, CDR2 FQNEAQ. Trimming left V 1 base short and J 4 bases short, with 8 bases between. The length of the CDR3 is 13 residues. CDR3 in amino acids: CASSLEWYYEQYF. In DNA, the CDR3 is TGTGCCAGCAGCTTAGAATGGTATTACGAGCAGTACTTC.